Below are 20 T cell receptor beta chains sequenced from a single sample in a study of regulatory T cells in long-lasting Graves disease. As for time point: persistent/refractory GD, antithyroid drugs over 5 years with positive TRAb. Making the TCR library involved RNA that had been extracted from PBMCs. Arm-PCR of CDR3 regions and iRepertoire HTBI primers were the basis on which TCR beta libraries were built. TCRdb passed the multiplex PCR reads through MiXCR, listing each CDR3 protein once. The sample has around 400,000 distinct CDR3 sequences; roughly a quarter are singletons. The material was peripheral blood mononuclear cells (PBMCs), obtained when the disease was refractory, from a patient treated with antithyroid drugs. The source is a female donor with Graves disease.

This clonotype has just a few counts. The gene calls are TRBV7-2 and TRBJ2-7; 13 bases are a match to TRBD2. The CDR3 runs 15 residues. Trimming took 5 bases from V and 7 from J; bases not matched to a gene: 8. CDR1 is SGHTA, CDR2 FQGNSA, per germline. The CDR3 DNA follows: TGTGCCAGCAGCAGTGGGACTAGCGGGATAGGAGAGCAGTACTTC. Protein product: CASSSGTSGIGEQYF.

The table lists this clonotype with a few counts. The chain is built from TRBV5-1 and TRBJ1-2, with TRBD1 identical over 8 bases. Germline CDR1 SGHRS, CDR2 YFSETQ. With V trimmed by 3 bases and J by 2 bases, 9 bases remained unmatched. The CDR3 is made up of 16 amino acids. DNA for the CDR3: TGCGCCAGCAGCTCATATCCCAGGGGGCGCAACTATGGCTACACCTTC. It specifies CASSSYPRGRNYGYTF.

The rearrangement links TRBV10-3 to TRBJ2-7; 7 nucleotides match TRBD1. Germline-derived CDR1 and CDR2 are ENHRY and SYGVKD. The V and J ends lost 5 bases and 2 bases, in that order; junction bases with no gene match: 0. This CDR3 is 12 amino acids long. The CDR3 region has the DNA TGTGCCATCAGTCAGGGGGCCTACGAGCAGTACTTC. Protein sequence: CAISQGAYEQYF.

In its sample, this clonotype was seen many times. This chain connects TRBV2 to TRBJ2-2, with a possible D match to TRBD2 (5 bases). CDR1 and CDR2 (germline): SNHLY, FYNNEI. The CDR3 runs 15 residues. V was clipped by 4 bases and J by 0 bases, with 9 bases between them. The CDR3 DNA is TGTGCCAGCAGTGTCGAGACTACGAACACCGGGGAGCTGTTTTTT. Protein: CASSVETTNTGELFF.

To note about this clonotype: The germline gene is not matched at one end of the junction; a read error may be the cause. V is TRBV27 and J is TRBJ2-1; 11 bases are a match to TRBD2. CDR3 length equals 15 residues. Germline V gene sequence: CDR1 MNHEY, CDR2 SMNVEV (reference sequence). DNA of the CDR3: TGTGCCAGCAGGACTAGCGGGAACTCCTACAATGAGCAGCTCTTC. This encodes CASRTSGNSYNEQLF.

This clonotype was seen a single time. V and J are TRBV18 and TRBJ1-6; 7 nucleotides line up with TRBD1. The germline CDR1 and CDR2 sequences are KGHSH and LQKENI. V lost 0 bases, J lost 8 bases, and 1 base stayed unmatched. There are 14 residues in the CDR3. The CDR3 sequence is CASSPPQGDSPLHF. CDR3 DNA: TGTGCCAGCTCACCACCCCAGGGGGATTCACCCCTCCACTTT.

CDR3 residues: CASSVTGTSGPANTGELFF. The CDR3 nucleotides are TGTGCCAGCTCGGTAACCGGGACTAGCGGACCCGCGAACACCGGGGAGCTGTTTTTT. The chain combines TRBV18 with TRBJ2-2; 11 bases align to TRBD2. V dropped 6 bases and J dropped 0; count of bases not matched to a gene: 12. CDR1 and CDR2 from the germline V gene are KGHSH and LQKENI. The CDR3 is made up of 19 amino acids.

V usage is TRBV15 and J usage is TRBJ1-4; D is unclear. Trimming took 2 bases from V and 8 from J, leaving 6 bases between them. In germline, CDR1 is LNHNV, CDR2 YYDKDF (reference sequence). This CDR3 has 12 amino acids. This chain's CDR3 is CATSRSGEKLFF. Here the CDR3 DNA reads TGTGCCACCAGCAGAAGTGGGGAAAAACTGTTTTTT.

At least ten counts were recorded for this clonotype. The J gene is TRBJ1-2, the V gene TRBV6-1, with D uncertain. Germline V gene lookup returns CDR1 MNHNS and CDR2 SASEGT. V was clipped by 3 bases and J by 4 bases, with 9 bases between them. The CDR3 spans 13 residues. Here the CDR3 DNA reads TGTGCCAGCAGTGACCTCGGACCCTATGGCTACACCTTC. Translation: CASSDLGPYGYTF.

The chain uses TRBV7-2 and TRBJ2-6; 8 nucleotides align to TRBD2. Germline CDR1 SGHTA, CDR2 FQGNSA. The CDR3 length is 17 residues. Trimming cost V 4 bases and J 2 bases; bases outside gene matches: 7. The DNA of the CDR3 is TGTGCCAGCAGCTCACCGGGACTAGTCCCTGGGGCCAACGTCCTGACTTTC. As protein: CASSSPGLVPGANVLTF.

This chain uses TRBV4-1 with TRBJ2-7, with 8 bases identical to TRBD2. The V and J ends lost 0 bases and 2 bases, in that order; junction bases with no gene match: 6. Looked up from germline, CDR1 is MGHRA and CDR2 is YSYEKL. The CDR3 has 16 amino acids. Here the CDR3 reads CASSQDETSAAYEQYF. The CDR3 nucleotides read TGCGCCAGCAGCCAAGATGAGACTAGCGCCGCCTACGAGCAGTACTTC.

V is TRBV11-2 and J is TRBJ2-2, with 12 bases identical to TRBD2. The CDR3 contains 15 residues. J lost 8 bases, V lost 5 bases, and 6 bases had no gene match. Germline assignment: CDR1 SGHAT and CDR2 FQNNGV. This CDR3 is CASSVGLAGSGELFF. CDR3 DNA: TGTGCCAGCAGCGTTGGACTAGCGGGAAGTGGGGAGCTGTTTTTT.

The table lists this clonotype with a few counts. The chain uses TRBV20-1 and TRBJ2-2; 8 bases are a match to TRBD1. Germline V gene sequence: CDR1 DFQATT, CDR2 SNEGSKA (reference sequence). This CDR3 region has 14 residues. J gave up 7 bases and V 3 bases, and 7 bases lay outside the gene matches. CDR3 DNA sequence: TGCAGTGCTAGTACGCAGGGGGCGATCGGGGAGCTGTTTTTT. Its translation is CSASTQGAIGELFF.

The CDR3 sequence: CASSTQGASTEAFF. CDR3 DNA sequence: TGTGCCAGTAGTACCCAGGGGGCCAGCACTGAAGCTTTCTTT. V gene TRBV19 combines with J gene TRBJ1-1; 8 positions match TRBD1. Germline trimming cut 4 bases from V and 4 bases from J; bases unmatched to any gene: 5. Looked up from germline, CDR1 is LNHDA and CDR2 is SQIVND (reference sequence). The CDR3 sequence is 14 residues long.

As to this clonotype: This clone may be a read error of a much larger clone one base away. The rearrangement links TRBV6-1 to TRBJ1-3, with 7 bases matching TRBD1. Germline-derived CDR1 and CDR2 are MNHNS and SASEGT. The CDR3 runs to 13 residues. V gave up 5 bases and J gave up 3 bases; unmatched junction bases: 1. The CDR3 DNA reads as TGTGCCAGCAGTCGGGACAGTGGAAACACCATATATTTT. Translation gives CASSRDSGNTIYF.

Notes on this clonotype: One base away lies a much larger clone, so this may be a sequencing read error. The chain carries TRBV6-1 and TRBJ2-7; D gene ambiguous. From germline, CDR1 is MNHNS and CDR2 SASEGT. The CDR3 consists of 15 residues. Trimming shortened V by 5 bases and J by 6 bases, and 20 bases separated the two germline ends. The CDR3 region has the DNA TGTGCCAGCAGTCACCCGAAGCAGAAATTGGGCGAGCAGTACTTC. This gives the protein CASSHPKQKLGEQYF.

The table lists this clonotype with a count of one. The rearrangement links TRBV19 to TRBJ2-2; D is unclear. The CDR3 runs to 14 residues. Trimming took 1 base from V and 1 from J, leaving 4 bases between them. Per the germline V gene, CDR1 is LNHDA and CDR2 is SQIVND (reference sequence). CDR3 amino acids: CASSIGRNTGELFF. The CDR3 nucleotides read TGTGCCAGTAGTATAGGCAGGAACACCGGGGAGCTGTTTTTT.

The chain joins TRBV18 to TRBJ1-5; D not resolved. The CDR3 is 14 amino acids. V was trimmed by 6 bases and J by 5 bases, leaving 14 bases between them. In germline, CDR1 is KGHSH, CDR2 LQKENI. The CDR3 loop is CASSPSDPYQPQHF. In DNA, the CDR3 is TGTGCCAGCTCTCCCTCCGACCCTTATCAGCCCCAGCATTTT.

Comments on this clonotype: A much larger clone differs by one base, so this may be a read error. The chain joins TRBV3-1 to TRBJ2-5, with D possibly matching TRBD2 (6 bases). CDR3 length: 14 amino acids. Germline values: CDR1 LGHDT, CDR2 YNNKEL (reference sequence). The CDR3 region is CASSQGDSEETQHF. The CDR3 bases are TGTGCCAGCAGCCAAGGGGACTCCGAAGAGACCCAGCACTTC.

The chain combines TRBV7-9 with TRBJ1-2; D is perhaps TRBD1 (5 bases). This CDR3 has 12 residues. From germline, CDR1 is SEHNR and CDR2 FQNEAQ (reference sequence). Trimming took off 3 bases at V and 6 bases at J, with 8 bases between the two ends. Here the CDR3 DNA reads TGTGCCAGCAGCTTTGTGGGGGATGGCTACACCTTC. Amino acid sequence: CASSFVGDGYTF.